The 22 T cell receptor beta chains below all came from one sample that was sequenced in a study of T cell repertoires in cytomegalovirus infection. One entry per CDR3 protein, called by TCRdb with MiXCR from the reads. There are hundreds of thousands of distinct CDR3 sequences in the sample; roughly 34% occur only once, and roughly 15% lies in the top ten. These receptors have no identified antigens. This material consisted of cultured PBMCs, taken from culture after CMV antigen stimulation. These receptors all come from a human donor in good health (CMV status not recorded). Some clones in this sample may be carry-over from other donors' samples.

In its sample, this clonotype was seen a few times. The chain recombines TRBV10-3 with TRBJ2-1, with 10 bases that match TRBD2. The junction had 8 bases not matched to a gene; V was cut back by 6 bases and J by 6 bases. Germline V gives CDR1 ENHRY, CDR2 SYGVKD. The CDR3 spans 15 residues. The CDR3 sequence: CAIRSGTSVSNEQFF. CDR3 in DNA: TGTGCCATCAGGTCTGGGACTAGCGTTTCCAATGAGCAGTTCTTC.

This clonotype was counted many times. The chain is built from TRBV6-5 and TRBJ1-5; possibly TRBD1 for D (6 bases). Trimming pared 4 bases from V and 7 bases from J, leaving 14 bases between. Germline CDR1 MNHEY, CDR2 SVGAGI. The CDR3 covers 14 residues. DNA of the CDR3: TGTGCCAGCAGTTTAACAGGGCACGGACAGCCCCAGCATTTT. It is translated as CASSLTGHGQPQHF.

This clonotype was recorded a few times. The genes are TRBV11-1 and TRBJ2-7, with 7 bases lining up with TRBD2. Germline V gives CDR1 SGHAT, CDR2 FQDESV (reference sequence). The CDR3 spans 15 residues. Germline trimming cut 1 base from V and 4 bases from J; bases unmatched to any gene: 7. CDR3: CASSLEDGRMYEQYF. CDR3 bases: TGTGCCAGCAGCTTAGAAGACGGGAGGATGTACGAGCAGTACTTC. The entire variable domain, with the rest obtained from reference TRBV11-1 and TRBJ2-7, is as follows: EAEVAQSPRYKITEKSQAVAFWCDPISGHATLYWYRQILGQGPELLVQFQDESVVDDSQLPKDRFSAERLKGVDSTLKIQPAELGDSAMYLCASSLEDGRMYEQYFGPGTRLTVT.

This clonotype was counted only a few times. The chain uses TRBV11-3 and TRBJ1-2; no clear D. The CDR3 spans 15 residues. The V and J ends lost 5 bases and 3 bases respectively, with 16 bases between them. The germline V gene has CDR1 SGHNT and CDR2 YENEEA. The CDR3 loop is CASSEPSGWDYGYTF. The CDR3 region has the DNA TGTGCCAGCAGCGAGCCCTCGGGATGGGACTATGGCTACACCTTC. Full variable domain (outside the CDR3, taken from reference TRBV11-3 and TRBJ1-2): EAGVVQSPRYKIIEKKQPVAFWCNPISGHNTLYWYLQNLGQGPELLIRYENEEAVDDSQLPKDRFSAERLKGVDSTLKIQPAELGDSAVYLCASSEPSGWDYGYTFGSGTRLTVV.

This clonotype was picked up many times. V is TRBV7-2 and J is TRBJ2-5; D unclear. Germline V gene data show CDR1 as SGHTA and CDR2 as FQGNSA. V dropped 1 base and J dropped 0 bases, with 6 bases sitting between them. The CDR3 spans 14 residues. CDR3 in amino acids: CASSLGGNQETQYF. CDR3 nucleotide sequence: TGTGCCAGCAGCTTAGGAGGAAACCAAGAGACCCAGTACTTC.

This clonotype was counted many times. The chain employs TRBV7-2 and TRBJ2-1; D remains ambiguous. The CDR3 runs 16 residues. The V gene's germline CDR1 is SGHTA and CDR2 FQGNSA. V was shortened by 5 bases and J by 8 bases, with 22 bases between the two germline ends. This chain's CDR3 is CASSPRTLLPPHEQFF. CDR3 sequence (DNA): TGTGCCAGCAGCCCGCGGACCCTTTTGCCCCCCCATGAGCAGTTCTTC. The full variable domain, with the rest looked up from reference TRBV7-2 and TRBJ2-1, is GAGVSQSPSNKVTEKGKDVELRCDPISGHTALYWYRQSLGQGLEFLIYFQGNSAPDKSGLPSDRFSAERTGGSVSTLTIQRTQQEDSAVYLCASSPRTLLPPHEQFFGPGTRLTVL.

This clonotype turned up a few times. The J gene is TRBJ2-1, the V gene TRBV6-5; tentative D call: TRBD2 (7 bases). The CDR3 is 19 residues long. In germline, CDR1 is MNHEY, CDR2 SVGAGI. V shed 2 bases and J shed 6 bases, with 26 bases lying between them. CDR3 in amino acids: CASSYEGQGWGGMINEQFF. CDR3 coding DNA: TGTGCCAGCAGTTACGAGGGCCAGGGATGGGGGGGCATGATCAATGAGCAGTTCTTC.

The gene calls are TRBV7-2 and TRBJ2-1; D is possibly TRBD2 (6 bases). The V end lost 7 bases, the J end lost 5 bases, and 18 bases lay between the germline ends. Germline V gives CDR1 SGHTA, CDR2 FQGNSA. There are 15 residues in the CDR3. DNA for the CDR3: TGTGCCAGCACCCTACGGGTAGCGGACCACAATGAGCAGTTCTTC. This encodes CASTLRVADHNEQFF.

The chain has TRBV27 and TRBJ1-1; D is unclear. Germline CDR1 is MNHEY and CDR2 is SMNVEV (reference sequence). The CDR3 is 13 amino acids. Trimming pared 3 bases from V and 6 bases from J, leaving 11 bases between. CDR3 nucleotides: TGTGCCAGCAGTTTGTTCTCCGCTTCTGAAGCTTTCTTT. As protein: CASSLFSASEAFF.

There are a few counts of this clonotype. The V gene is TRBV7-9, the J gene TRBJ2-1; D unclear. From germline, CDR1 is SEHNR and CDR2 FQNEAQ (reference sequence). Trimming pared 3 bases from V and 0 bases from J, leaving 9 bases between. There are 15 residues in the CDR3. CDR3 in amino acids: CASSFQESSYNEQFF. The CDR3 region has the DNA TGTGCCAGCAGCTTTCAGGAGTCCTCCTACAATGAGCAGTTCTTC. Supplemented by reference TRBV7-9 and TRBJ2-1, the full variable domain reads DTGVSQNPRHKITKRGQNVTFRCDPISEHNRLYWYRQTLGQGPEFLTYFQNEAQLEKSRLLSDRFSAERPKGSFSTLEIQRTEQGDSAMYLCASSFQESSYNEQFFGPGTRLTVL.

This chain links TRBV5-4 with TRBJ2-1; 13 nucleotides match TRBD2. Germline-derived CDR1 and CDR2 are SGHNT and YYREEE (reference sequence). This CDR3 contains 16 residues. The V segment lost 4 bases and the J segment 9 bases; nucleotides outside the gene matches: 10. This chain's CDR3 is CASSPTGLAGASEQFF. The CDR3 DNA sequence: TGTGCCAGCAGCCCGACCGGACTAGCGGGAGCCTCTGAGCAGTTCTTC. Filled out from reference TRBV5-4 and TRBJ2-1, the complete variable domain reads ETGVTQSPTHLIKTRGQQVTLRCSSQSGHNTVSWYQQALGQGPQFIFQYYREEENGRGNFPPRFSGLQFPNYSSELNVNALELDDSALYLCASSPTGLAGASEQFFGPGTRLTVL.

This clonotype was observed a handful of times. The V gene is TRBV7-3, the J gene TRBJ2-1, with 9 bases lining up with TRBD2. The length of the CDR3 is 18 residues. Germline CDR1 and CDR2: SGHTA and FQGTGA. The trim removed 2 bases at V and 8 bases at J, leaving 16 bases unmatched. CDR3 sequence: CASSLAGLASGTFYEQFF. The CDR3 nucleotides are TGTGCCAGCAGCTTAGCCGGTTTAGCTAGCGGGACTTTCTATGAGCAGTTCTTC.

The chain couples TRBV12-5 to TRBJ2-3; 8 bases align to TRBD2. This CDR3 comprises 13 residues. Germline values: CDR1 LGHNT, CDR2 FRNRAP. The V segment lost 9 bases and the J segment 2 bases; nucleotides outside the gene matches: 4. CDR3 protein: CASLAGNTDTQYF. The CDR3 DNA is TGTGCTAGCCTAGCGGGCAACACAGATACGCAGTATTTT.

This clonotype was seen at least ten times. The CDR3 region is CASSLHLAGGPNGELFF. CDR3 bases: TGTGCCAGCAGCTTGCATCTAGCGGGAGGGCCCAACGGGGAGCTGTTTTTT. The chain is built from TRBV7-2 and TRBJ2-2; 12 nucleotides agree with TRBD2. J was trimmed by 7 bases and V by 3 bases; bases with no gene match: 9. Germline V gives CDR1 SGHTA, CDR2 FQGNSA. The CDR3 totals 17 residues.

The chain recombines TRBV12-5 with TRBJ2-2; D is uncertain. V lost 4 bases and J 2 bases, leaving 11 bases between the germline ends. The CDR3 contains 15 residues. Germline CDR1 LGHNT, CDR2 FRNRAP. CDR3 sequence: CASGSRLANTGELFF. For the CDR3, the DNA is TGTGCTAGTGGTTCCCGTTTGGCTAACACCGGGGAGCTGTTTTTT.

This clonotype was found once. The chain couples TRBV2 to TRBJ1-5; D is uncertain. CDR1 SNHLY and CDR2 FYNNEI come from the germline V gene. The CDR3 has 15 residues. V was cut by 3 bases and J by 0 bases, with 9 bases left in between. The CDR3 reads CASSEGFNSNQPQHF. CDR3 in DNA: TGTGCCAGCAGTGAGGGTTTCAATAGCAATCAGCCCCAGCATTTT.

The gene calls are TRBV11-2 and TRBJ1-1, with D possibly matching TRBD1 (5 bases). CDR3 length: 17 amino acids. V lost 4 bases, J lost 2 bases, and 20 bases lay in between. From germline, CDR1 is SGHAT and CDR2 FQNNGV. DNA for the CDR3: TGTGCCAGCAGCTCGAGCCCCCGGGGCAGTCGAAACACTGAAGCTTTCTTT. As protein: CASSSSPRGSRNTEAFF.

This clonotype was detected a few times. The chain is built from TRBV7-3 and TRBJ1-1, with D possibly matching TRBD1 (5 bases). Germline CDR1 and CDR2: SGHTA and FQGTGA. The CDR3 spans 15 residues. With 3 bases removed from V and 0 bases from J, the gap between germline ends came to 11 bases. The CDR3 reads CASSLSGALNTEAFF. The CDR3 DNA reads TGTGCCAGCAGCTTGAGCGGGGCCCTGAACACTGAAGCTTTCTTT.

The rearrangement uses TRBV6-1 and TRBJ1-2; possibly TRBD1 for D (6 bases). Germline CDR1 MNHNS, CDR2 SASEGT. The V end lost 5 bases, the J end lost 6 bases, and 13 bases lay between the germline ends. The CDR3 runs to 13 residues. The CDR3 here is CASSRDRLDGYTF. CDR3 nucleotide sequence: TGTGCCAGCAGTCGAGACAGGTTAGATGGCTACACCTTC.

This clonotype was found a few times. The V call is TRBV28, the J call TRBJ1-6, with D perhaps matching TRBD1 (5 bases). Germline values: CDR1 MDHEN, CDR2 SYDVKM. The CDR3 covers 13 residues. V lost 10 bases and J 6 bases, leaving 13 bases between the germline ends. The CDR3 here is CATIGGSNSPLHF. The CDR3 nucleotides are TGTGCCACCATCGGGGGTTCTAATTCACCCCTCCACTTT.

CDR3 region: CASRRRQGSYNEQFF. The CDR3 nucleotides read TGTGCCAGCCGAAGAAGACAGGGCAGCTACAATGAGCAGTTCTTC. The chain employs TRBV6-2 or TRBV6-3 and TRBJ2-1, with 7 bases that match TRBD1. The V and J ends lost 8 bases and 3 bases, in that order; junction bases with no gene match: 10. The length of the CDR3 is 15 residues. Germline V gene lookup returns CDR1 MNHEY and CDR2 SVGEGT.

This chain connects TRBV20-1 to TRBJ2-1; 11 nucleotides match TRBD2. V lost 6 bases, J lost 10 bases, and 14 bases stayed unmatched. The CDR3 spans 15 residues. Germline CDR1 reads DFQATT; CDR2 reads SNEGSKA (reference sequence). CDR3 residues: CSASLIAGGPGEQFF. In nucleotides, the CDR3 is TGCAGTGCGAGCCTGATAGCGGGAGGGCCAGGGGAGCAGTTCTTC.